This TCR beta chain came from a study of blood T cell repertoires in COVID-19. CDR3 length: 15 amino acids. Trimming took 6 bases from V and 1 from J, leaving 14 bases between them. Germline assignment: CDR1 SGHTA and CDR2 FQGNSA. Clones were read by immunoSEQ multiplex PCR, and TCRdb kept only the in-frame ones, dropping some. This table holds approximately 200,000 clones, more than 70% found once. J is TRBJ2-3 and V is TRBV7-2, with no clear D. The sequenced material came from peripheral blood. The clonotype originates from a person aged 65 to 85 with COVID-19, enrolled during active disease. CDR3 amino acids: CASSSPGERTDTQYF. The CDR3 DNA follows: TGTGCCAGCAGTTCCCCGGGTGAGCGCACAGATACGCAGTATTTT. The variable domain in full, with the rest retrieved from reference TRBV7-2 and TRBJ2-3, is GAGVSQSPSNKVTEKGKDVELRCDPISGHTALYWYRQSLGQGLEFLIYFQGNSAPDKSGLPSDRFSAERTGGSVSTLTIQRTQQEDSAVYLCASSSPGERTDTQYFGPGTRLTVL.